Shown below are 13 T cell receptor beta chains from a single sample sequenced in a study of cytomegalovirus exposure and HLA in healthy donors. PCR was performed using 60 Vbeta and 13 Jbeta primers. Assay used: immunoSEQ multiplex PCR; TCRdb lists only in-frame clones, some missing. The sample lists around 130,000 clones, 80% occurring once. Input material: PBMCs. The receptor source for this set is a male donor in good health and CMV-seronegative.

This clone appeared a few times. The chain combines TRBV4-1 with TRBJ1-5; perhaps TRBD1 as D (5 bases). Germline loops: CDR1 MGHRA, CDR2 YSYEKL. This CDR3 region has 14 residues. V lost 3 bases to trimming and J lost 2 bases, with 8 bases between them. The CDR3 nucleotides read TGCGCCAGCAGCCACGGGGGTGGCAATCAGCCCCAGCATTTT. Protein: CASSHGGGNQPQHF.

This sequence joins TRBV9 and TRBJ1-6; 8 nucleotides agree with TRBD1. The junction had 8 bases not matched to a gene; V was cut back by 4 bases and J by 8 bases. Germline V gene data show CDR1 as SGDLS and CDR2 as YYNGEE. This CDR3 spans 15 amino acids. The CDR3 region is CASSLRQGWDSPLHF. In DNA form, the CDR3 reads TGTGCCAGCAGCCTAAGACAGGGGTGGGATTCACCCCTCCACTTT. Combining the CDR3 with reference TRBV9 and TRBJ1-6 gives the whole variable domain DSGVTQTPKHLITATGQRVTLRCSPRSGDLSVYWYQQSLDQGLQFLIQYYNGEERAKGNILERFSAQQFPDLHSELNLSSLELGDSALYFCASSLRQGWDSPLHFGNGTRLTVT.

The count of this clone is one. This chain connects TRBV11-2 to TRBJ2-3, with TRBD2 identical over 9 bases. V lost 0 bases to trimming and J lost 0 bases; unmatched junction nucleotides: 1. CDR3 length equals 16 residues. The germline V gene has CDR1 SGHAT and CDR2 FQNNGV. CDR3 DNA: TGTGCCAGCAGCTTAGAACTAGCGGGTAGCACAGATACGCAGTATTTT. Amino acids: CASSLELAGSTDTQYF.

The chain recombines TRBV9 with TRBJ1-5, with TRBD1 identical over 9 bases. Germline assignment: CDR1 SGDLS and CDR2 YYNGEE. This CDR3 has 15 amino acids. V dropped 3 bases and J dropped 6; count of bases not matched to a gene: 7. CDR3: CASSAWDRVGQPQHF. The CDR3 nucleotides are TGTGCCAGCAGCGCTTGGGACAGGGTAGGTCAGCCCCAGCATTTT.

The chain uses TRBV30 and TRBJ2-2, with 13 bases identical to TRBD2. V lost 4 bases, J lost 5 bases, and 4 bases stayed unmatched. CDR3 length equals 15 residues. The germline V gene encodes CDR1 GTSNPN and CDR2 SVGIG (reference sequence). The CDR3 DNA reads TGTGCCTGGAATAAGGGACTAGCGGGGACCGGGGAGCTGTTTTTT. Encoded protein: CAWNKGLAGTGELFF. Combining the CDR3 with reference TRBV30 and TRBJ2-2 gives the whole variable domain SQTIHQWPATLVQPVGSPLSLECTVEGTSNPNLYWYRQAAGRGLQLLFYSVGIGQISSEVPQNLSASRPQDRQFILSSKKLLLSDSGFYLCAWNKGLAGTGELFFGEGSRLTVL.

A single count supports this clone. The chain uses TRBV11-3 and TRBJ2-2; D unclear. This CDR3 has 14 residues. Deletions cut 1 base from V and 4 bases from J, with 7 bases between. CDR1 and CDR2 from the germline V gene are SGHNT and YENEEA. The CDR3 bases are TGTGCCAGCAGCTTAGCCCCATCCACCGGGGAGCTGTTTTTT. Its translation is CASSLAPSTGELFF.

The chain couples TRBV4-3 to TRBJ2-5; TRBD1 aligns across 8 bases. Trimming took 0 bases from V and 2 from J; bases not matched to a gene: 2. The CDR3 covers 15 residues. Per germline, CDR1 LGHNA and CDR2 YSLEER. In DNA, the CDR3 is TGCGCCAGCAGCCAAGATGGGGACAGGCAAGAGACCCAGTACTTC. It yields the protein CASSQDGDRQETQYF.

V gene TRBV2 combines with J gene TRBJ2-1, with 8 bases aligning to TRBD2. CDR3 size: 13 residues. V was clipped by 8 bases and J by 7 bases; unmatched bases: 7. CDR1 is SNHLY and CDR2 is FYNNEI in the germline V gene. The CDR3 bases are TGTGCCAGCTCCGTTTCGGGGGGGAATGAGCAGTTCTTC. It codes for CASSVSGGNEQFF.

This clone was recorded only once. An end of the junction differs from the germline gene, which may be a read error. V is TRBV28 and J is TRBJ1-3; 8 bases agree with TRBD1. This CDR3 is 18 amino acids long. Germline V gives CDR1 MDHEN, CDR2 SYDVKM. Here the CDR3 reads CASSGQGAVYRSGNAIYF. CDR3 nucleotide sequence: TGTGCCAGCAGTGGACAGGGAGCGGTTTATAGGTCTGGAAACGCCATATATTTT.

The chain employs TRBV7-9 and TRBJ1-1, with no clear D. Trimming removed 1 base at V and 4 bases at J, with 7 bases between. Looked up from germline, CDR1 is SEHNR and CDR2 is FQNEAQ (reference sequence). CDR3 size: 13 residues. CDR3 loop: CASSLVSGTEAFF. CDR3 bases: TGTGCCAGCAGCTTAGTGAGCGGCACTGAAGCTTTCTTT.

The chain is built from TRBV7-9 and TRBJ2-3; D possibly corresponds to TRBD2 (5 bases). CDR3 length: 15 amino acids. V lost 5 bases to trimming and J lost 3 bases, with 15 bases between them. In germline, CDR1 is SEHNR, CDR2 FQNEAQ (reference sequence). DNA of the CDR3: TGTGCCAGCAGCCACACGGGATCGGGAACAGATACGCAGTATTTT. Its translation: CASSHTGSGTDTQYF.

This rearrangement joins TRBV5-6 to TRBJ2-7; D might be TRBD2 (6 bases). The CDR3 contains 15 residues. V was shortened by 1 base and J by 7 bases, with 18 bases between the two germline ends. Germline V gene lookup returns CDR1 SGHDT and CDR2 YYEEEE. The CDR3 DNA follows: TGTGCCAGCAGCTTGAACGTGGCACGGGGGAGGGAGCAGTACTTC. Translated: CASSLNVARGREQYF.

The V and J genes are TRBV6-1 and TRBJ1-1, with D uncertain. V dropped 0 bases and J dropped 8 bases, with 7 bases sitting between them. CDR3 length: 12 residues. Per the germline V gene, CDR1 is MNHNS and CDR2 is SASEGT. Here the CDR3 reads CASSEAGREAFF. The DNA of the CDR3 is TGTGCCAGCAGTGAAGCAGGGAGGGAAGCTTTCTTT.